The sequence of this TCR beta chain was determined in a study of human T cells and chemical hapten exposure. Attachment of unique molecular identifiers to individual cDNA molecules was performed in the library. Original data processing: Sample TCR totals centred on a median of around 96,000, ranging about 23,224 to 690,600. TCRdb processed the RACE reads anew with MiXCR; each CDR3 protein has one entry. In this record, the V and J calls reflect TCRdb's handling and not the investigators' own analysis. There are 180,000 or so distinct CDR3 sequences in the sample; under 35% occur only once, and 2.5% to 3.5% lies in the top ten. Time point defined: pre-sensitization, week 0. Noted treatment: therapeutic diphenylcyclopropenone sensitization with weekly scalp DPC. In its sample, this clonotype was seen once. The CDR3 spans 15 residues. Trimming cost V 2 bases and J 3 bases; bases outside gene matches: 3. Germline values: CDR1 SGDLS, CDR2 YYNGEE.

The input for sequencing was whole blood, taken in connection with sensitization to the hapten diphenylcyclopropenone (DPC). The rearrangement joins TRBV9 to TRBJ1-3; 9 bases fit TRBD1. The sequence was obtained from a woman in her 30s with alopecia areata. Some clones in this sample may be carry-over from other donors' samples. CDR3 sequence reads: CASSVGQGLGNTIYF. In DNA form, the CDR3 reads TGTGCCAGCAGCGTGGGACAGGGACTTGGAAACACCATATATTTT.